The 16 T cell receptor beta chains below all came from one sample that was sequenced in a study of blood T cells in healthy people across ages. A second PCR, run for about 6 to 11 cycles, used a sample-barcoded 5' primer plus a J-beta primer mix. TCRdb analysed the 5' RACE reads with MiXCR anew, one entry per CDR3 protein. The table shows about a million distinct CDR3 sequences, with roughly half occurring only once. Sequenced input: blood. The receptors come from a woman aged 60-75 years in good health.

The rearrangement uses TRBV4-1 and TRBJ2-5; no clear D. The J call is uncertain, as TRBJ2-7 better fits the DNA end. Germline V gene lookup returns CDR1 MGHRA and CDR2 YSYEKL. The CDR3 sequence is 15 residues long. CDR3 DNA sequence: TGCGCCAGCAGCCCAAGACAAAGGGTTTCGTACGAGCAGTACTTC. Encoded protein: CASSPRQRVSYEQYF.

The chain is built from TRBV7-9 and TRBJ1-2; D ambiguous. Germline V CDR1 and CDR2: SEHNR, FQNEAQ (reference sequence). The CDR3 covers 12 residues. V lost 4 bases and J lost 6, with 9 bases in between. This chain's CDR3 is CASSSQRNGYTF. CDR3 coding DNA: TGTGCCAGCAGCTCACAACGGAATGGCTACACCTTC.

The chain carries TRBV30 and TRBJ2-7; no firm D call. This CDR3 has 13 residues. From germline, CDR1 is GTSNPN and CDR2 SVGIG (reference sequence). The ends were cut back, 2 bases at V and 3 bases at J, with 11 bases in the middle. The CDR3 is CAWSFAAIYEQYF. The CDR3 nucleotides read TGTGCCTGGAGTTTCGCGGCCATCTACGAGCAGTACTTC.

V and J are TRBV7-2 and TRBJ1-5; 7 positions match TRBD1. From germline, CDR1 is SGHTA and CDR2 FQGNSA. V trimming: 5 bases; J trimming: 7 bases; junction bases outside the gene matches: 11. The CDR3 consists of 15 residues. CDR3 sequence reads: CASSVRTGVGQPQHF. The CDR3 region has the DNA TGTGCCAGCAGCGTCCGGACAGGCGTAGGACAGCCCCAGCATTTT.

J is TRBJ2-3 and V is TRBV15; D unclear. The CDR3 loop spans 13 amino acids. Germline V CDR1 and CDR2: LNHNV, YYDKDF (reference sequence). Deletions cut 0 bases from V and 5 bases from J, with 6 bases between. The CDR3 is CATSRDHQDTQYF. The CDR3 nucleotides are TGTGCCACCAGCAGAGATCATCAAGATACGCAGTATTTT.

Details on this clonotype: At one end the junction does not follow the germline gene, possibly because of a read error. The chain recombines TRBV10-3 with TRBJ2-6; D may be TRBD1 or TRBD2 (5 bases each). CDR3 length: 16 amino acids. CDR1 ENHRY and CDR2 SYGVKD come from the germline V gene. The CDR3 region is CAISEEGYSGAIVLTF. In DNA form, the CDR3 reads TGTGCCATCAGTGAAGAGGGCTACTCTGGGGCCATCGTCCTGACTTTC.

This clonotype was picked up a small number of times. The chain has TRBV5-1 and TRBJ2-1, with a possible D match to TRBD2 (6 bases). Trimming stripped 2 bases from V and 6 bases from J, with 12 bases between. Germline V gene lookup returns CDR1 SGHRS and CDR2 YFSETQ. CDR3 length: 14 amino acids. The CDR3 DNA is TGCGCCAGCAGCTTCGGGACTCTACTCAATGAGCAGTTCTTC. Encoded protein: CASSFGTLLNEQFF. The full variable domain, its missing parts supplied by reference TRBV5-1 and TRBJ2-1, is KAGVTQTPRYLIKTRGQQVTLSCSPISGHRSVSWYQQTPGQGLQFLFEYFSETQRNKGNFPGRFSGRQFSNSRSEMNVSTLELGDSALYLCASSFGTLLNEQFFGPGTRLTVL.

The V call is TRBV29-1, the J call TRBJ2-1, with no clear D. The J call may be in error: the DNA end matches TRBJ2-7 better. CDR3 length: 12 amino acids. The germline V gene encodes CDR1 SQVTM and CDR2 ANQGSEA. The CDR3 nucleotides are TGCAGCGTTGAAACCCTTTCCTACGAGCAGTACTTC. Amino acids: CSVETLSYEQYF.

The chain joins TRBV10-3 to TRBJ2-1; 10 bases fit TRBD2. Germline V CDR1 and CDR2: ENHRY, SYGVKD. Unmatched junction bases numbered 7, after V lost 8 bases and J lost 0 bases. The CDR3 is 16 residues long. The CDR3 sequence is CAIGSSGRSSYNEQFF. The CDR3 DNA is TGTGCCATCGGAAGTAGCGGGAGGAGCTCCTACAATGAGCAGTTCTTC.

The chain links TRBV2 to TRBJ2-5, with 12 nucleotides matching TRBD2. The CDR3 length is 14 residues. In germline, CDR1 is SNHLY, CDR2 FYNNEI. V shed 4 bases and J 11 bases; nucleotides not matched to a gene: 8. The CDR3 loop is CASSGGLAGNGQYF. The CDR3 nucleotides are TGTGCCAGCAGTGGAGGACTAGCGGGAAACGGGCAGTACTTC.

In regard to this clonotype: Mismatch with germline at one junction end may stem from a read error. The chain links TRBV28 to TRBJ2-3; D is possibly TRBD1 (6 bases). This CDR3 is 14 amino acids long. Germline values: CDR1 MDHEN, CDR2 SYDVKM. Here the CDR3 DNA reads TGTGCCAGCAGTATCAACAGGGTCACAGGTACGCAGTATTTT. It yields the protein CASSINRVTGTQYF. Filled out from reference TRBV28 and TRBJ2-3, the complete variable domain reads DVKVTQSSRYLVKRTGEKVFLECVQDMDHENMFWYRQDPGLGLRLIYFSYDVKMKEKGDIPEGYSVSREKKERFSLILESASTNQTSMYLCASSINRVTGTQYFGPGTRLTVL.

Comment on this clonotype: A much larger clone differs by one base, so this may be a read error. The V gene is TRBV12-3 or TRBV12-4, the J gene TRBJ2-4; 7 positions match TRBD1. The end of the DNA fits TRBJ2-7 better, so the J call may be wrong. This CDR3 spans 15 amino acids. CDR3 region: CASSVVPQGDHEQYF. The DNA of the CDR3 is TGTGCCAGCAGTGTAGTCCCTCAGGGGGACCACGAGCAGTACTTC.

The chain joins TRBV27 to TRBJ1-2, with 7 bases identical to TRBD1. The V and J ends lost 5 bases and 1 base, in that order; junction bases with no gene match: 7. Germline-derived CDR1 and CDR2 are MNHEY and SMNVEV (reference sequence). CDR3 size: 15 residues. The CDR3 loop reads CASSGRTGSNYGYTF. CDR3 coding DNA: TGTGCCAGCAGTGGGCGGACAGGCAGTAACTATGGCTACACCTTC.

The chain has TRBV20-1 and TRBJ2-7; 7 bases are a match to TRBD2. Germline CDR1 reads DFQATT; CDR2 reads SNEGSKA (reference sequence). The CDR3 has 19 residues. Unmatched junction bases numbered 25, after V lost 5 bases and J lost 3 bases. DNA of the CDR3: TGCAGTGCTTCCCCTTTGACTAGCCGGAGGGCCCGTAAATTCTACGAGCAGTACTTC. Its translation is CSASPLTSRRARKFYEQYF.

The chain couples TRBV25-1 to TRBJ2-1; 7 bases are shared with TRBD2. The germline V gene encodes CDR1 MGHDK and CDR2 SYGVNS. V lost 3 bases, J lost 8 bases, and 1 base stayed unmatched. The CDR3 is 12 residues long. The CDR3 nucleotides read TGTGCCAGCAGTGATGGGGGGGATGAGCAGTTCTTC. As protein: CASSDGGDEQFF.

In this sample, this clonotype turned up once. The rearrangement links TRBV18 to TRBJ2-3; TRBD1 is a possible D gene (5 bases). The ends were cut back, 4 bases at V and 1 base at J, with 27 bases in the middle. This CDR3 is 20 amino acids long. The germline V gene has CDR1 KGHSH and CDR2 LQKENI. For the CDR3, the DNA is TGTGCCAGCTCACAAAGACAGATCACCGACCTAATACTACGCACAGATACGCAGTATTTT. Amino acid sequence: CASSQRQITDLILRTDTQYF.